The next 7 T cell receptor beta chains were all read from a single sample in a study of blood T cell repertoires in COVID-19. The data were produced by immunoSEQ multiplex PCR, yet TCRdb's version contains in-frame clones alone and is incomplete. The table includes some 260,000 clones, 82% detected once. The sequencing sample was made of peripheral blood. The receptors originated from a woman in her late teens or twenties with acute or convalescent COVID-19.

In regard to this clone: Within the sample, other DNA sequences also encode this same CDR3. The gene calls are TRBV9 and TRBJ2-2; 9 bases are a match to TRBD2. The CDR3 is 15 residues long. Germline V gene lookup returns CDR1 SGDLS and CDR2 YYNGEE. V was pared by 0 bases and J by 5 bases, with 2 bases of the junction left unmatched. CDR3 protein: CASSVETSGTGELFF. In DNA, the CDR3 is TGTGCCAGCAGCGTAGAAACTAGCGGGACCGGGGAGCTGTTTTTT. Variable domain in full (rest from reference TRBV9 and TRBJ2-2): DSGVTQTPKHLITATGQRVTLRCSPRSGDLSVYWYQQSLDQGLQFLIQYYNGEERAKGNILERFSAQQFPDLHSELNLSSLELGDSALYFCASSVETSGTGELFFGEGSRLTVL.

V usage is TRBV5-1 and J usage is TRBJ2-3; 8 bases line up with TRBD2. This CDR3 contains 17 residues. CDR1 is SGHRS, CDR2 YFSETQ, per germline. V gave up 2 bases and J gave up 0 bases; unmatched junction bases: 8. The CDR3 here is CASSFSGGWDSTDTQYF. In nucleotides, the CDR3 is TGCGCCAGCAGCTTCAGCGGGGGTTGGGATAGCACAGATACGCAGTATTTT.

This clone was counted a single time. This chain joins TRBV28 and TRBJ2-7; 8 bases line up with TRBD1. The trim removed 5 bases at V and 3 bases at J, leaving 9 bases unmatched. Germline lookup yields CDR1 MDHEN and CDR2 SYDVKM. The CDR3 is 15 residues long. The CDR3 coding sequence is TGTGCCAGCAGTACCCGGGGGACAGGCCTCTACGAGCAGTACTTC. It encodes CASSTRGTGLYEQYF.

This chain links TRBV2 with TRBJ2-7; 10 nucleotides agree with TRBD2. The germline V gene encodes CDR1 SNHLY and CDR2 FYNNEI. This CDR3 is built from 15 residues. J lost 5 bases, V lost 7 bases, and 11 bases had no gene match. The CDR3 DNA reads TGTGCCAGCAATCTAGCGGGAGTGCGATCCAACGAGCAGTACTTC. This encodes CASNLAGVRSNEQYF.

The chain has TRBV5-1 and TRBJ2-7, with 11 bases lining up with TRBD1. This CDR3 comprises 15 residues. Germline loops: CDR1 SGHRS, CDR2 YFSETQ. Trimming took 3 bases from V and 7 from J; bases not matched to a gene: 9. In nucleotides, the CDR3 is TGCGCCAGCAGCTGGTCCGGGACAGGGGGAGAAGAGCAGTACTTC. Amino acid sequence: CASSWSGTGGEEQYF.

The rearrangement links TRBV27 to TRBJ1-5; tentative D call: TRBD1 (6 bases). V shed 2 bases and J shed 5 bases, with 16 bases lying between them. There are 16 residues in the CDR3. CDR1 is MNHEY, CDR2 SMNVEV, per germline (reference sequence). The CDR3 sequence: CASSLHRRGGYQPQHF. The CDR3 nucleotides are TGTGCCAGCAGTTTACACCGACGGGGGGGCTATCAGCCCCAGCATTTT.

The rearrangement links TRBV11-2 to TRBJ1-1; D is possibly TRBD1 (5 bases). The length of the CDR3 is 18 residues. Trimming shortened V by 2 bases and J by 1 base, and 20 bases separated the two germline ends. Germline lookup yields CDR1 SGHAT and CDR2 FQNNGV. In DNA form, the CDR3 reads TGTGCCAGCAGCTTACTGGGGCCGGGCCGGCGTAAGAACACTGAAGCTTTCTTT. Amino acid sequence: CASSLLGPGRRKNTEAFF.